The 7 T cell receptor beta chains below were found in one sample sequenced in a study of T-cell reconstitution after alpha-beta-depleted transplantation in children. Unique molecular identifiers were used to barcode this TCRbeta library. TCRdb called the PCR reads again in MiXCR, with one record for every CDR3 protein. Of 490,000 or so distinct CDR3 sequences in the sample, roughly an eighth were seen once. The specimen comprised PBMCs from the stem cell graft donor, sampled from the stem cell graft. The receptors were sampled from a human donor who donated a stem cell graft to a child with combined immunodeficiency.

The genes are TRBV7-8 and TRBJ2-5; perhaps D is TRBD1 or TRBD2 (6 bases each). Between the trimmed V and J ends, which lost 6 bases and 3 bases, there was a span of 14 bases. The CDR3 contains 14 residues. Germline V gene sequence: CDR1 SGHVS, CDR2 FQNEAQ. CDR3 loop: CASRPRRGKETQYF. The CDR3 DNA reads TGTGCCAGCAGACCAAGGAGGGGGAAAGAGACCCAGTACTTC.

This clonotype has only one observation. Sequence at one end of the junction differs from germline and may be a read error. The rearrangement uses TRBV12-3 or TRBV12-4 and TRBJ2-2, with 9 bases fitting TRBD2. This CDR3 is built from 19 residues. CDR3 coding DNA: TGTGCCTGCAGTTTATCCCTCGGACTAGCGCTATCGAACACCGGGGAGCTGTTTTTT. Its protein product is CACSLSLGLALSNTGELFF.

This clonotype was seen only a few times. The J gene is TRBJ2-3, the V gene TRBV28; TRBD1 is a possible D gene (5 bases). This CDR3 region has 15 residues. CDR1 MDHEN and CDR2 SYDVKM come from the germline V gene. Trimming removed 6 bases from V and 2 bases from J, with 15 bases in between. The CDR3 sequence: CASSATEPITDTQYF. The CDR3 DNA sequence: TGTGCCAGCAGCGCGACAGAACCAATCACAGATACGCAGTATTTT.

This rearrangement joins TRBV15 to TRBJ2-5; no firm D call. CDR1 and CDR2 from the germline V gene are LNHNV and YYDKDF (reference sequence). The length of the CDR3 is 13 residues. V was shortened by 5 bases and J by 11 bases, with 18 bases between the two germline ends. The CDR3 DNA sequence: TGTGCCACCAGCCCACAAGGGCCCACCCAACAGTACTTC. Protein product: CATSPQGPTQQYF. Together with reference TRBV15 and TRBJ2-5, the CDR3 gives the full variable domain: DAMVIQNPRYQVTQFGKPVTLSCSQTLNHNVMYWYQQKSSQAPKLLFHYYDKDFNNEADTPDNFQSRRPNTSFCFLDIRSPGLGDTAMYLCATSPQGPTQQYFGPGTRLLVL.

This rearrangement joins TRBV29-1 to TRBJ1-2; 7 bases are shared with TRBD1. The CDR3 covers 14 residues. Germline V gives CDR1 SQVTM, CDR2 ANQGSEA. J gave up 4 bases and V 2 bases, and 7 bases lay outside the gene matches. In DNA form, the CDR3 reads TGCAGCGTTGAACACGGGACAGCGCCCTATGGCTACACCTTC. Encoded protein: CSVEHGTAPYGYTF.

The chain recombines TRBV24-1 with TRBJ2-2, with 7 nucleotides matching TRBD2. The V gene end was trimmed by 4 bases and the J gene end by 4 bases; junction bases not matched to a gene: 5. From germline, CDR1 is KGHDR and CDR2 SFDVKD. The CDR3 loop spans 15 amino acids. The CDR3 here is CATSETTSPTGELFF. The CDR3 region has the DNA TGTGCCACCAGTGAAACGACTAGCCCCACCGGGGAGCTGTTTTTT.

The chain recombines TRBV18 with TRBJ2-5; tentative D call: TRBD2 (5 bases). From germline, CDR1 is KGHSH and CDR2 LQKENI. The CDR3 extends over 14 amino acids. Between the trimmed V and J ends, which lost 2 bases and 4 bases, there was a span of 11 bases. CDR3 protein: CASSPIPGSETQYF. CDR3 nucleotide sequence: TGTGCCAGCTCACCAATCCCGGGGTCAGAGACCCAGTACTTC.